This TCR beta chain emerged from a study of OX40 agonist ivuxolimab in advanced cancers. Findings of the study overall: Certain nonresponders additionally had low normalized T-cell clonal expansion. The investigators did not determine what antigen specificity the expanded peripheral T cells had.

The table came from immunoSEQ multiplex PCR; TCRdb's copy has only in-frame clones and leaves some out. The data contain fewer than 80,000 clones, roughly 88% of them singletons. Germline V gene sequence: CDR1 SGHRS, CDR2 YFSETQ. The CDR3 sequence is 14 residues long. V dropped 6 bases and J dropped 8 bases, with 20 bases sitting between them. A note on this clone: Its specificity is not known.

This clonotype was sampled from an adult with an advanced solid tumor such as melanoma, head and neck, liver or kidney cancer. V is TRBV5-1 and J is TRBJ1-1; D is unclear. This material consisted of CD4+ or CD8+ T cells sorted from blood, taken in a trial of the OX40 agonist ivuxolimab. CDR3 region: CASTQYGNFGEAFF. The CDR3 nucleotides are TGCGCCAGCACCCAATATGGCAACTTTGGGGAAGCTTTCTTT.